This T cell receptor beta chain was captured in a study of vaccination effects on CD4 cells after COVID-19. Turning to the study itself: Vaccination of participants consisted of two doses of either the BNT162b2 or mRNA-1273 vaccine.

Peptide-pool stimulation followed by sequencing identified expanded antigen-specific CD4+ clonotypes in the ViraFEST assay. On roughly day 10 of culture, CD4+ T cells were separated out. Their SARS-CoV-2 infection, verified by PCR, occurred between March and December 2020. On days 3 and 7, fresh IL-2 medium replaced half the medium. A few counts support this clone. Antigen: not known. TCRdb keeps only in-frame clones here, not all; method: immunoSEQ multiplex PCR. This sample has tens of thousands of clones, with around 70% found just once. Notes on the study in general: Mainly new clones induced by vaccination were found among post-vaccine spike-reactive clones in convalescents.

Trimming shortened V by 5 bases and J by 6 bases, and 14 bases separated the two germline ends. CDR3 length: 14 amino acids. Germline V lookup: CDR1 SGHTA, CDR2 FQGNSA. The source material was CD4+ T cells from PBMCs cultured with HIV peptides, sampled before COVID-19 vaccination. The subset denotes: HIV-1 Nef peptide pool negative control/reference culture. The TCR was taken from a human donor who had a prior SARS-CoV-2 infection. V usage is TRBV7-2 and J usage is TRBJ1-5; D is unresolved. The CDR3 spells CASSTLGIGQPQHF. CDR3 in DNA: TGTGCCAGCAGCACCCTCGGGATAGGTCAGCCCCAGCATTTT.